This T cell receptor (beta chain) was sequenced during a study of naive and memory T cell subsets. An equimolar mix of two oligonucleotides served as the beta constant-region primer for TRBC1 and TRBC2. Nested alpha and beta constant-region primers with the SP2 primer drove four PCR rounds on ligated cDNA. TCRdb itself ran the UMI-ligation and nested PCR reads through MiXCR, one entry per CDR3 protein. This sample yields around 130,000 distinct CDR3 sequences, of which 35% to 40% are seen a single time; 0.8% to 1% belongs to the top ten. The sample holds a few counts of this clonotype. Its matching antigen is unknown. The CDR3 sequence is 13 residues long. The V and J ends lost 1 base and 1 base respectively, with 6 bases between them. Per germline, CDR1 SGHRS and CDR2 YFSETQ. The study's findings and limits: TCR abundance followed a power law differing between naive and memory subsets. Activation and differentiation may alter RNA-based TCR counts.

Sequenced material: central memory CD4+ T cells from blood. The J gene is TRBJ2-7, the V gene TRBV5-1; the D gene is possibly TRBD1 (6 bases). The clonotype was recovered from a human donor in good health. The CDR3 region is CASSLTGSYEQYF. DNA for the CDR3: TGCGCCAGCAGCTTGACAGGGTCCTACGAGCAGTACTTC. Variable domain in full (rest from reference TRBV5-1 and TRBJ2-7): KAGVTQTPRYLIKTRGQQVTLSCSPISGHRSVSWYQQTPGQGLQFLFEYFSETQRNKGNFPGRFSGRQFSNSRSEMNVSTLELGDSALYLCASSLTGSYEQYFGPGTRLTVT.